This is a list of T cell receptor beta chains from one sample in a study of T cells in Graves' hyperthyroidism and ophthalmopathy. TCRdb reprocessed the multiplex PCR reads via MiXCR and lists one record per CDR3 protein. The data show under 650,000 distinct CDR3 sequences, with around 15% seen just once and less than 4.5% held by the top ten. The material sequenced was blood. The receptors here all came from a woman aged 25 to 39 with Graves' hyperthyroidism. CDR3s include the opening cysteine and the closing phenylalanine or tryptophan. D genes are given only for firm matches.

v_call d_call cdr3_aa
TRBV5-1 NA CASSLRVGGNTEAFF
TRBV7-9 NA CASSLTLNGGYTF
TRBV24-1 NA CATGDKTKPYEQYF
TRBV11-2 TRBD1 CASSLSHRGLLETQYF
TRBV7-3 NA CASSPGGGTSNEKLFF
TRBV6-1 TRBD2 CASSSGLAGLDTQYF
TRBV12-3/TRBV12-4 TRBD2 CASSLGLAGARTGELFF
TRBV7-3 NA CASSLLYRETQYF
TRBV28 NA CASSSVRVRGGADTQYF
TRBV2 TRBD1 CASSEGAGGSYGYTF
TRBV30 TRBD1 CAWSVPPGGYIQYF
TRBV3-1 NA CASSQDDRRTYNSPLHF
TRBV20-1 NA CSARDERVPGGEQFF
TRBV25-1 TRBD2 CASSEGGSSYNEQFF
TRBV11-3 TRBD2 CASSFTGGVDTQYF
TRBV20-1 TRBD1 CSATRQGAPEKLFF
TRBV28 NA CASSFRQSYNSPLHF
TRBV20-1 NA CSAMPIASYNEQFF
TRBV7-9 TRBD1 CASSPAGQERRAGELFF
TRBV6-1 NA CASSYFSVGTQYF
TRBV3-1 TRBD1 CASTPGTAGNTIYF
TRBV28 NA CASNQRGFTQYF
TRBV6-2/TRBV6-3 NA CASSYTRGSYEQYF
TRBV3-1 TRBD1 CASEDRDSYEQYF
TRBV24-1 TRBD2 CATNSGEREANEQYF
TRBV12-3/TRBV12-4 NA CASPIDGGYTF
TRBV16 TRBD1 CASSQQETGVRPQHF
TRBV29-1 NA CSGSDSLQETQYF
TRBV29-1 NA CSVERGNGANYGYTF
TRBV2 TRBD1 CASSEALEGQAEGETQYF
TRBV2 NA CASSAPGAPKYNEQFF
TRBV28 NA CASSSPGGAALKASYEQYF
TRBV7-8 TRBD1 CASSVDRVSYGYTF
TRBV6-1 NA CASSSRTYGTYEQYF
TRBV11-2 TRBD2 CASSIAGGQNEQYF
TRBV28 NA CASLTPGPGRQETQYF
TRBV11-1 TRBD1 CASRPRTGINYGYTF
TRBV28 NA CASSPLSRSYNEQFF
TRBV6-1 NA CASSENGFSYNEQFF
TRBV7-8 NA CASSLLTGIGGETQYF
TRBV7-9 NA CASSFPQGSRAGETQYF